Listed below are T cell receptor beta chains from one sample, sequenced in a study of T cells in Graves' hyperthyroidism and ophthalmopathy. TCRdb recomputed calls from the multiplex PCR reads with MiXCR, one row per CDR3 protein. The table records fewer than 400,000 distinct CDR3 sequences, just under 25% of them present only once. The sequenced sample was blood. These receptors all come from a man aged 45-65 years with Graves' hyperthyroidism. Both conserved end residues are part of each CDR3. A D gene is named only where the DNA matches it firmly. Size is omitted from some rows. Given values are once, few, many or a class for expanded clones.

NA few TRBJ2-1 TRBV5-1 TGCGCCAGCAGCGCCTCACCGGACTCGATTTACAATGAGCAGTTCTTC CASSASPDSIYNEQFF
TRBD1 NA TRBJ2-7 TRBV28 TGTGCCAGCAGTTCTACAGGGGCCTACGAGCAGTACTTC CASSSTGAYEQYF
TRBD2 NA TRBJ2-4 TRBV29-1 TGCAGCGTCGGGACTAGCGGGAAAAACATTCAGTACTTC CSVGTSGKNIQYF
TRBD2 few TRBJ2-5 TRBV6-1 TGTGCCAGCAGGACACGGGGGGGGAGCCAAGAGACCCAGTACTTC CASRTRGGSQETQYF
NA many TRBJ1-1 TRBV28 TGTGCCAGCACCGACCTAAGGACAGAGAACACTGAAGCTTTCTTT CASTDLRTENTEAFF
NA NA TRBJ1-6 TRBV30 TGTGCCTGGAGTGACACGAATTCACCCCTCCACTTT CAWSDTNSPLHF
NA few TRBJ2-1 TRBV4-1 TGCGCCAGCAGCCAAGACCGGCAGTTCTTC CASSQDRQFF
TRBD2 few TRBJ2-5 TRBV5-1 TGCGCCAGCAGCTTGACTAGCGGGCTGTACCAAGAGACCCAGTACTTC CASSLTSGLYQETQYF
TRBD2 few TRBJ2-7 TRBV3-1 TGTGCCAGCACCTTGAGCGGGAGGTCTGCCTACGAGCAGTACTTC CASTLSGRSAYEQYF
TRBD2 many TRBJ2-3 TRBV24-1 TGTGCCACCAGTGATCCTAGCGGGAGCACAGATACGCAGTATTTT CATSDPSGSTDTQYF
NA few TRBJ2-5 TRBV7-9 TGTGCCAGCAGCTTAGATCTTAAAGAGACCCAGTACTTC CASSLDLKETQYF
NA many TRBJ2-3 TRBV27 TGTGCCAGCAGTTTAGCTCCCGGACGGGGTACAGATACGCAGTATTTT CASSLAPGRGTDTQYF
TRBD1 NA TRBJ2-7 TRBV9 TGTGCCAGCAGCGTTTGGGACAGCTCCTACGAGCAGTACTTC CASSVWDSSYEQYF
NA many TRBJ1-1 TRBV6-1 TGTGCCAGCAGACCCTACGTCGGTGAAGCTTTCTTT CASRPYVGEAFF
TRBD1 NA TRBJ1-4 TRBV6-2/TRBV6-3 TGTGCCAGTCAAACCGGGACAGGGGCTGAAAAACTGTTTTTT CASQTGTGAEKLFF
NA few TRBJ2-1 TRBV7-3 TGTGCCAGCAGCTTAATTACTGGGGGCCCCTACAATGAGCAGTTCTTC CASSLITGGPYNEQFF
NA many TRBJ2-2 TRBV2 TGTGCCAGCAGTGTGGCCAAAACCGGGGAGCTGTTTTTT CASSVAKTGELFF
NA few TRBJ2-3 TRBV20-1 TGCAGTGCTAGGGGGGCGGCAGATACGCAGTATTTT CSARGAADTQYF
NA few TRBJ2-3 TRBV24-1 TGTGCCACCAGTGATTTGCCGGCAGGGGGGACAGATACGCAGTATTTT CATSDLPAGGTDTQYF
NA many TRBJ1-1 TRBV12-3/TRBV12-4 TGTGCCAGCAGTTCCTTTCAGGGGAACACTGAAGCTTTCTTT CASSSFQGNTEAFF
NA NA TRBJ1-1 TRBV9 TGTGACAGCAGCGTAGGTGGGAACACTGAAGCTTTCTTT CDSSVGGNTEAFF
TRBD2 NA TRBJ2-5 TRBV20-1 TGCAGTACTAGGCGGGAGGGCCCTGAGACCCAGTACTTC CSTRREGPETQYF
NA NA TRBJ2-7 TRBV5-1 TGTGCCAGCAGCGTAGCCGGGACAAACTACGAGCAGTACTTC CASSVAGTNYEQYF
TRBD2 many TRBJ2-3 TRBV20-1 TGCAGTGCTAGAGATGTGCGGGAGGTTCGGTTGAGGACGCAGTATTTT CSARDVREVRLRTQYF
TRBD2 NA TRBJ2-1 TRBV28 TGTGCCAGCAGAGCCTCTAGCGGGAAATACAATGAGCAGTTCTTC CASRASSGKYNEQFF
TRBD1 few TRBJ1-5 TRBV6-1 TGTGCCACCACCACCGGGACAGGGTCTCAGCCCCAGCATTTT CATTTGTGSQPQHF